One and the same sample provided the 8 T cell receptor beta chains below, sequenced in a study of early T cells in non-severe SARS-CoV-2 infection. TCRdb reanalysed the 5' RACE reads using MiXCR and keeps one entry per CDR3 protein. Among about 50,000 distinct CDR3 sequences listed, roughly 10% were seen once. The sample here was whole blood, taken at baseline. The receptors shown here come from an adult who was a healthcare worker with PCR-confirmed SARS-CoV-2 infection or an uninfected control (not recorded which).

This clonotype was counted between two and nine times. The V gene is TRBV7-6, the J gene TRBJ2-5; D remains ambiguous. Germline-derived CDR1 and CDR2 are SGHVS and FNYEAQ. V was shortened by 3 bases and J by 2 bases, with 4 bases between the two germline ends. The CDR3 totals 12 residues. The CDR3 loop reads CASSLVQETQYF. The CDR3 DNA follows: TGTGCCAGCAGCTTGGTACAAGAGACCCAGTACTTC.

This clonotype was counted ten times or more. The chain carries TRBV12-3 or TRBV12-4 and TRBJ1-5; D gene uncertain. V was trimmed by 3 bases and J by 1 base, leaving 4 bases between them. The CDR3 is made up of 13 amino acids. CDR3 DNA sequence: TGTGCCAGCAGTTTTAGAAGCAATCAGCCCCAGCATTTT. Protein sequence: CASSFRSNQPQHF.

The V call is TRBV27, the J call TRBJ1-6; D is unresolved. Germline loops: CDR1 MNHEY, CDR2 SMNVEV (reference sequence). The CDR3 sequence is 13 residues long. V was trimmed by 3 bases and J by 8 bases, leaving 8 bases between them. The CDR3 DNA reads TGTGCCAGCAGTTTGGAATTCGATTCACCCCTCCACTTT. This gives the protein CASSLEFDSPLHF.

This clonotype was counted ten times or more. The chain has TRBV19 and TRBJ2-1; maybe TRBD1 (7 bases). Germline lookup yields CDR1 LNHDA and CDR2 SQIVND (reference sequence). This CDR3 comprises 17 residues. V was shortened by 5 bases and J by 0 bases, with 17 bases between the two germline ends. Written as DNA, the CDR3 is TGTGCCAGTAGTCCCAGGGGGGTCTATTTCTCCTACAATGAGCAGTTCTTC. Translated, it gives CASSPRGVYFSYNEQFF.

This chain connects TRBV4-2 to TRBJ1-4; 7 bases are a match to TRBD1. This CDR3 is built from 15 residues. Germline V CDR1 and CDR2: LGHNA, YNFKEQ. J gave up 9 bases and V 0 bases, and 7 bases lay outside the gene matches. In DNA, the CDR3 is TGTGCCAGCAGCCAAGATCCCGGACAGGTGCAAAAACTGTTTTTT. Translated: CASSQDPGQVQKLFF.

This clonotype was found a few times. This sequence joins TRBV9 and TRBJ1-6, with D unresolved. This CDR3 has 16 amino acids. The V gene's germline CDR1 is SGDLS and CDR2 YYNGEE. Between the trimmed V and J ends, which lost 4 bases and 0 bases, there was a span of 11 bases. The CDR3 bases are TGTGCCAGCAGCCCCCTCGGCGGCTCCTATAATTCACCCCTCCACTTT. Translating gives CASSPLGGSYNSPLHF. Together with reference TRBV9 and TRBJ1-6, the CDR3 gives the full variable domain: DSGVTQTPKHLITATGQRVTLRCSPRSGDLSVYWYQQSLDQGLQFLIQYYNGEERAKGNILERFSAQQFPDLHSELNLSSLELGDSALYFCASSPLGGSYNSPLHFGNGTRLTVT.

As DNA, the CDR3 is TGTGCCAGCAGCCAATGGACTAGCGGGAATGTTTCCTCCTACGAGCAGTACTTC. Protein: CASSQWTSGNVSSYEQYF. This chain joins TRBV14 and TRBJ2-7; 12 bases match TRBD2. The ends lost 2 bases at V and 0 bases at J; junction bases unmatched: 8. Germline CDR1 reads SGHDN; CDR2 reads FVKESK. CDR3 length: 18 amino acids. Looking up the rest from reference TRBV14 and TRBJ2-7 gives the full variable domain: EAGVTQFPSHSVIEKGQTVTLRCDPISGHDNLYWYRRVMGKEIKFLLHFVKESKQDESGMPNNRFLAERTGGTYSTLKVQPAELEDSGVYFCASSQWTSGNVSSYEQYFGPGTRLTVT.

By sample fraction, this clonotype is medium-sized (0.01 to 0.1%). This chain connects TRBV7-9 to TRBJ2-7, with D tentatively TRBD1 (6 bases). Germline V gene sequence: CDR1 SEHNR, CDR2 FQNEAQ (reference sequence). CDR3 size: 12 residues. V shed 3 bases and J shed 5 bases, with 8 bases lying between them. The CDR3 sequence is CASSFGQNEQYF. The CDR3 DNA follows: TGTGCCAGCAGCTTTGGACAGAACGAGCAGTACTTC.